What follows are 19 T cell receptor beta chains derived from one specimen sequenced in a study of cytomegalovirus exposure and HLA in healthy donors. Researchers ran the PCR with 60 Vbeta and 13 Jbeta primers. Only in-frame clones appear in the TCRdb table, and some are missing; sequencing was by immunoSEQ multiplex PCR. This repertoire comprises 55,000 to 80,000 clones; its ten largest clones make up 2.5% to 3%. Sequencing used PBMCs. These receptors all come from a man aged 40-49 years in good health and CMV-seronegative.

Details on this clone: A junction boundary mismatches the germline segment, possibly from a read error. The chain carries TRBV7-9 and TRBJ2-2, with 11 bases lining up with TRBD2. CDR1 is SEHNR, CDR2 FQNEAQ, per germline (reference sequence). CDR3 length: 15 residues. The CDR3: CASSIAGGLTGELFF. Written as DNA, the CDR3 is TGTGCCAGCAGCATAGCGGGGGGGCTAACCGGGGAGCTGTTTTTT.

V is TRBV10-1 and J is TRBJ2-7; D gene unclear. The CDR3 contains 14 residues. From germline, CDR1 is WNHNN and CDR2 SYGVQD (reference sequence). V lost 0 bases and J lost 2, with 8 bases in between. CDR3 nucleotides: TGCGCCAGCAGTGAGTCGGCAGGTACCTACGAGCAGTACTTC. Amino acid sequence: CASSESAGTYEQYF.

Worth noting for this clone: At one end, the junction sequence differs from germline, possibly due to a read error. The CDR3 loop is CTSSQGLGQDYNEQFF. Written as DNA, the CDR3 is TGTACCAGCAGCCAAGGTTTAGGACAGGACTACAATGAGCAGTTCTTC. This chain connects TRBV4-2 to TRBJ2-1; 7 bases are a match to TRBD1. Germline CDR1 reads LGHNA; CDR2 reads YNFKEQ. This CDR3 is built from 16 residues.

This rearrangement joins TRBV7-8 to TRBJ2-2; a weak D match, TRBD2 (5 bases). CDR1 SGHVS and CDR2 FQNEAQ come from the germline V gene. V was cut by 5 bases and J by 3 bases, with 16 bases left in between. The CDR3 length is 16 residues. In nucleotides, the CDR3 is TGTGCCAGCAGCCCCCCCCTCGTCGGGGACACCGGGGAGCTGTTTTTT. Residues: CASSPPLVGDTGELFF.

This chain uses TRBV7-3 with TRBJ1-3; weak D call: TRBD1 (5 bases). Germline V gene lookup returns CDR1 SGHTA and CDR2 FQGTGA. V was shortened by 1 base and J by 6 bases, with 13 bases between the two germline ends. The CDR3 totals 15 residues. The CDR3 DNA sequence: TGTGCCAGCAGCTTAAGAGGGGACTCGCAAAACACCATATATTTT. Translation: CASSLRGDSQNTIYF. The whole variable domain, remainder taken from reference TRBV7-3 and TRBJ1-3, is GAGVSQTPSNKVTEKGKYVELRCDPISGHTALYWYRQSLGQGPEFLIYFQGTGAADDSGLPNDRFFAVRPEGSVSTLKIQRTERGDSAVYLCASSLRGDSQNTIYFGEGSWLTVV.

V and J are TRBV4-1 and TRBJ2-3; D might be TRBD2 (5 bases). The V gene lost 0 bases and the J gene lost 2 bases, with 18 bases spanning the gap. Germline values: CDR1 MGHRA, CDR2 YSYEKL. The CDR3 totals 18 residues. The CDR3 bases are TGCGCCAGCAGCCAAGATTCCTTCGTTTGGGAGTCCACAGATACGCAGTATTTT. Translated: CASSQDSFVWESTDTQYF.

The chain is built from TRBV15 and TRBJ1-5, with D hard to call. The germline V gene encodes CDR1 LNHNV and CDR2 YYDKDF (reference sequence). V was cut by 0 bases and J by 11 bases, with 11 bases left in between. The CDR3 has 13 amino acids. The DNA for the CDR3 is TGTGCCACCAGCAGAGATCGGGCAGCGGCCCAGCATTTT. It specifies CATSRDRAAAQHF.

The CDR3 spells CASTPEGGVETQYF. DNA of the CDR3: TGTGCCAGCACTCCGGAAGGGGGCGTAGAGACCCAGTACTTC. This chain uses TRBV25-1 with TRBJ2-5; 7 bases are shared with TRBD1. J lost 4 bases, V lost 7 bases, and 9 bases had no gene match. The CDR3 has 14 amino acids. Germline-derived CDR1 and CDR2 are MGHDK and SYGVNS.

This chain uses TRBV5-1 with TRBJ2-7; D may be TRBD1 (5 bases). Trimming shortened V by 0 bases and J by 2 bases, and 9 bases separated the two germline ends. In germline, CDR1 is SGHRS, CDR2 YFSETQ. The length of the CDR3 is 14 residues. The CDR3 loop is CASSLATGTYEQYF. CDR3 in DNA: TGCGCCAGCAGCTTGGCCACAGGTACCTACGAGCAGTACTTC.

The chain employs TRBV11-2 and TRBJ2-1; no clear D gene. The length of the CDR3 is 13 residues. The germline V and J ends were trimmed by 2 bases and 2 bases, with 4 bases remaining between them. Looked up from germline, CDR1 is SGHAT and CDR2 is FQNNGV. CDR3 sequence: CASSLTPYNEQFF. In DNA, the CDR3 is TGTGCCAGCAGCTTAACTCCCTACAATGAGCAGTTCTTC.

This chain joins TRBV7-9 and TRBJ2-2; the D gene is possibly TRBD1 (6 bases). Trimming removed 6 bases from V and 1 base from J, with 15 bases in between. The CDR3 loop spans 16 amino acids. In germline, CDR1 is SEHNR, CDR2 FQNEAQ (reference sequence). The CDR3 DNA reads as TGTGCCAGCAGATCTCGTACGGACAGGAACACCGGGGAGCTGTTTTTT. Amino acid sequence: CASRSRTDRNTGELFF.

The V gene is TRBV11-2, the J gene TRBJ2-7; 9 bases are shared with TRBD1. CDR3 length equals 15 residues. The germline V gene has CDR1 SGHAT and CDR2 FQNNGV. V gave up 5 bases and J gave up 2 bases; unmatched junction bases: 7. CDR3 DNA sequence: TGTGCCAGCAGCGGTCGACAGGGGGTTACCTACGAGCAGTACTTC. Protein sequence: CASSGRQGVTYEQYF.

The genes are TRBV19 and TRBJ1-1; 8 bases map to TRBD1. Trimming took 11 bases from V and 2 from J; bases not matched to a gene: 4. CDR1 and CDR2 from the germline V gene are LNHDA and SQIVND (reference sequence). The CDR3 runs 12 residues. CDR3 DNA: TGTGCCTCGGGGACAGGAAACACTGAAGCTTTCTTT. This encodes CASGTGNTEAFF. Combining the CDR3 with reference TRBV19 and TRBJ1-1 gives the whole variable domain DGGITQSPKYLFRKEGQNVTLSCEQNLNHDAMYWYRQDPGQGLRLIYYSQIVNDFQKGDIAEGYSVSREKKESFPLTVTSAQKNPTAFYLCASGTGNTEAFFGQGTRLTVV.

The rearrangement links TRBV28 to TRBJ2-7, with D maybe TRBD2 (5 bases). The V end lost 10 bases, the J end lost 2 bases, and 18 bases lay between the germline ends. The V gene's germline CDR1 is MDHEN and CDR2 SYDVKM. CDR3 length: 14 residues. CDR3 sequence: CATTGKESPYEQYF. The CDR3 nucleotides read TGTGCCACCACGGGAAAGGAATCCCCCTACGAGCAGTACTTC.

The chain recombines TRBV5-1 with TRBJ1-2; no reliable D call. The CDR3 contains 14 residues. Trimming removed 0 bases from V and 0 bases from J, with 6 bases in between. Germline-derived CDR1 and CDR2 are SGHRS and YFSETQ. The CDR3 DNA follows: TGCGCCAGCAGCTTGGACAGATCTAACTATGGCTACACCTTC. Residues: CASSLDRSNYGYTF.

The CDR3 DNA reads as TGTGCCAGTAGTATCGTGGGGGGGCAAATGAACACTGAAGCTTTCTTT. It encodes CASSIVGGQMNTEAFF. V is TRBV19 and J is TRBJ1-1; perhaps TRBD1 as D (6 bases). Trimming removed 3 bases at V and 0 bases at J, with 14 bases between. This CDR3 region has 16 residues. Germline V gene data show CDR1 as LNHDA and CDR2 as SQIVND (reference sequence). Based on the CDR3 plus reference TRBV19 and TRBJ1-1, the full variable domain is DGGITQSPKYLFRKEGQNVTLSCEQNLNHDAMYWYRQDPGQGLRLIYYSQIVNDFQKGDIAEGYSVSREKKESFPLTVTSAQKNPTAFYLCASSIVGGQMNTEAFFGQGTRLTVV.

The rearrangement joins TRBV5-1 to TRBJ1-1, with D possibly being TRBD1 (5 bases). The CDR3 loop spans 13 amino acids. The ends were cut back, 5 bases at V and 4 bases at J, with 12 bases in the middle. CDR1 is SGHRS, CDR2 YFSETQ, per germline. This CDR3 is CASRQDVTTEAFF. CDR3 sequence (DNA): TGCGCCAGCAGACAGGACGTTACCACTGAAGCTTTCTTT.

CDR3 region: CASSFYAYGYTF. CDR3 DNA sequence: TGTGCCAGCAGCTTCTACGCCTATGGCTACACCTTC. The rearrangement uses TRBV7-2 and TRBJ1-2; no clear D gene. Trimming left V 3 bases short and J 4 bases short, with 6 bases between. Germline CDR1 and CDR2: SGHTA and FQGNSA. This CDR3 region has 12 residues.

The chain links TRBV9 to TRBJ1-2; D gene uncertain. Germline loops: CDR1 SGDLS, CDR2 YYNGEE. The CDR3 extends over 16 amino acids. V was pared by 0 bases and J by 4 bases, with 16 bases between. This CDR3 reads CASSVATTEEIYGYTF. In nucleotides, the CDR3 is TGTGCCAGCAGCGTAGCTACAACGGAGGAGATCTATGGCTACACCTTC.